Below, 30 T cell receptor beta chains from the same sample are listed, as sequenced in a study of PD-L1 blockade in urothelial cancer (dated by TCRdb to about 2017). Library method: the immunoSEQ multiplex PCR assay. TCRdb's version of the immuneACCESS table is confined to in-frame rearrangements and falls short of the full clone set. An unresolved V gene accounts for under half of the shortfall where checked; the remainder is of unknown origin. The sample table contains about 51,000 clones; only one count was recorded for around 86% of them. About a sixth of the sample comes from the top ten. This specimen consisted of PBMCs, obtained around atezolizumab (anti-PD-L1) treatment. These TCRs come from a man between 60 and 70 years old with urothelial cancer.

V and J are TRBV5-6 and TRBJ2-1, with TRBD2 matching 7 bases. The CDR3 runs 17 residues. The germline V gene encodes CDR1 SGHDT and CDR2 YYEEEE. V lost 4 bases to trimming and J lost 5 bases; unmatched junction nucleotides: 15. The CDR3 region has the DNA TGTGCCAGCAGCCCGCCCCTTACGGGGGGACCAAACAATGAGCAGTTCTTC. Protein: CASSPPLTGGPNNEQFF.

The V call is TRBV19, the J call TRBJ1-1; possible D gene TRBD1, 6 bases. The CDR3 runs to 15 residues. V shed 7 bases and J shed 7 bases, with 22 bases lying between them. Germline CDR1 is LNHDA and CDR2 is SQIVND (reference sequence). In DNA, the CDR3 is TGTGCCAGTAAGCAGGGATGGCCTACAGGGAGTGAAGCTTTCTTT. It translates to CASKQGWPTGSEAFF.

The gene calls are TRBV7-2 and TRBJ1-3; D remains unclear. With 7 bases removed from V and 3 bases from J, the gap between germline ends came to 19 bases. The CDR3 loop spans 16 amino acids. Germline V gives CDR1 SGHTA, CDR2 FQGNSA. The CDR3 nucleotides are TGTGCCAGCACGATGAGACACAGCTTCTTTGGAAACACCATATATTTT. Translated, it gives CASTMRHSFFGNTIYF.

The chain carries TRBV7-6 and TRBJ2-3, with 10 bases matching TRBD2. Germline V gene lookup returns CDR1 SGHVS and CDR2 FNYEAQ. Trimming cost V 8 bases and J 5 bases; bases outside gene matches: 10. The CDR3 runs 15 residues. The chain's CDR3 is CASVAVAGGRDTQYF. The CDR3 region has the DNA TGTGCCAGCGTGGCGGTAGCGGGAGGAAGAGATACGCAGTATTTT.

J is TRBJ1-1 and V is TRBV6-1; maybe TRBD1 (5 bases). V was clipped by 7 bases and J by 0 bases, with 9 bases between them. The CDR3 has 13 amino acids. Germline CDR1 is MNHNS and CDR2 is SASEGT. CDR3 sequence reads: CASTRTLNTEAFF. The CDR3 DNA reads as TGTGCCAGCACCCGGACATTGAACACTGAAGCTTTCTTT.

This chain uses TRBV11-2 with TRBJ2-1; 9 nucleotides line up with TRBD2. The V and J ends lost 1 base and 5 bases, in that order; junction bases with no gene match: 6. The germline V gene has CDR1 SGHAT and CDR2 FQNNGV. The CDR3 runs 16 residues. This CDR3 is CASSLGGRALNNEQFF. The CDR3 coding sequence is TGTGCCAGCAGCTTAGGCGGGAGGGCTCTGAACAATGAGCAGTTCTTC. The full variable domain, rest sourced from reference TRBV11-2 and TRBJ2-1, is EAGVAQSPRYKIIEKRQSVAFWCNPISGHATLYWYQQILGQGPKLLIQFQNNGVVDDSQLPKDRFSAERLKGVDSTLKIQPAKLEDSAVYLCASSLGGRALNNEQFFGPGTRLTVL.

The chain links TRBV2 to TRBJ2-6; tentative D call: TRBD2 (6 bases). V lost 6 bases and J 2 bases, leaving 26 bases between the germline ends. The CDR3 length is 20 residues. Germline assignment: CDR1 SNHLY and CDR2 FYNNEI. CDR3 nucleotide sequence: TGTGCCAGCAGGAAGGAAGCAGGACGACTAGATGCCGCTGGGGCCAACGTCCTGACTTTC. Its translation: CASRKEAGRLDAAGANVLTF.

The genes are TRBV11-2 and TRBJ2-4; D is perhaps TRBD2 (5 bases). Per the germline V gene, CDR1 is SGHAT and CDR2 is FQNNGV. This CDR3 contains 14 residues. Trimming took 0 bases from V and 8 from J, leaving 11 bases between them. Written as DNA, the CDR3 is TGTGCCAGCAGCTTAGAGGTAGGGAGAGACATTCAGTACTTC. This sequence encodes CASSLEVGRDIQYF.

There are a few counts of this clone. CDR3 DNA: TGTGCCAGCAGCTTGAGGAGCGGGAATTACAATGAGCAGTTCTTC. Amino acids: CASSLRSGNYNEQFF. The chain couples TRBV5-4 to TRBJ2-1; 7 bases agree with TRBD2. Per the germline V gene, CDR1 is SGHNT and CDR2 is YYREEE (reference sequence). V gave up 1 base and J gave up 4 bases; unmatched junction bases: 5. This CDR3 has 15 amino acids.

V gene TRBV2 combines with J gene TRBJ1-2; the D gene is possibly TRBD1 (5 bases). This CDR3 contains 14 residues. CDR1 and CDR2 from the germline V gene are SNHLY and FYNNEI. The V end lost 4 bases, the J end lost 2 bases, and 11 bases lay between the germline ends. DNA for the CDR3: TGTGCCAGCAGTGTGGGCGGGACGAACTATGGCTACACCTTC. Encoded protein: CASSVGGTNYGYTF.

The chain employs TRBV4-2 and TRBJ2-2; 11 bases map to TRBD1. Trimming at V came to 4 bases and at J to 5 bases, leaving 3 bases not matched to a gene. The length of the CDR3 is 15 residues. CDR1 is LGHNA and CDR2 is YNFKEQ in the germline V gene. This CDR3 reads CASSRDRGNTGELFF. The DNA of the CDR3 is TGTGCCAGCAGCCGGGACAGGGGGAATACCGGGGAGCTGTTTTTT.

The gene calls are TRBV4-1 and TRBJ1-2; TRBD1 matches 9 bases. Trimming cost V 0 bases and J 6 bases; bases outside gene matches: 8. The CDR3 has 16 amino acids. CDR1 and CDR2 from the germline V gene are MGHRA and YSYEKL. The CDR3 loop is CASSQDGNRGRDGYTF. In DNA, the CDR3 is TGCGCCAGCAGCCAAGACGGTAACAGGGGGCGGGATGGCTACACCTTC.

The chain recombines TRBV6-5 with TRBJ1-5, with TRBD1 matching over 7 bases. The germline CDR1 and CDR2 sequences are MNHEY and SVGAGI. After removal of 6 bases from V and 0 bases from J, the junction contained 5 bases not matched to a gene. The CDR3 has 15 amino acids. The CDR3 spells CASRHGQDSNQPQHF. CDR3 nucleotides: TGTGCCAGCAGACACGGACAGGATAGCAATCAGCCCCAGCATTTT.

V gene TRBV7-3 combines with J gene TRBJ2-1; 10 positions agree with TRBD2. From germline, CDR1 is SGHTA and CDR2 FQGTGA. V lost 5 bases to trimming and J lost 7 bases; unmatched junction nucleotides: 11. This CDR3 region has 16 residues. The CDR3 is CASSRYGSGRRNEQFF. The DNA for the CDR3 is TGTGCCAGCAGCCGTTATGGTAGCGGGAGGAGGAATGAGCAGTTCTTC.

The chain is built from TRBV7-3 and TRBJ2-2; perhaps TRBD1 as D (6 bases). Deletions cut 4 bases from V and 1 base from J, with 16 bases between. Germline CDR1 and CDR2: SGHTA and FQGTGA. This CDR3 is built from 17 residues. In DNA, the CDR3 is TGTGCCAGCAGCTCGCCCCCCGGGACACTGAACACCGGGGAGCTGTTTTTT. Translated, it gives CASSSPPGTLNTGELFF.

This chain joins TRBV9 and TRBJ1-2, with 9 bases lining up with TRBD1. Losses at the gene ends were 2 bases for V and 8 bases for J; bases not matched to a gene: 10. The germline V gene has CDR1 SGDLS and CDR2 YYNGEE. The CDR3 runs 15 residues. The CDR3 DNA is TGTGCCAGCAGCGTTTTACCCGGGACAGGGTTCGGCTACACCTTC. Protein product: CASSVLPGTGFGYTF.

J is TRBJ2-2 and V is TRBV14; 7 bases align to TRBD1. Trimming took 2 bases from V and 9 from J; bases not matched to a gene: 6. From germline, CDR1 is SGHDN and CDR2 FVKESK. The CDR3 loop spans 14 amino acids. The CDR3: CASSQQQGPRELFF. As DNA, the CDR3 is TGTGCCAGCAGCCAACAACAGGGGCCGCGGGAGCTGTTTTTT. The whole variable domain, filled in from reference TRBV14 and TRBJ2-2, reads EAGVTQFPSHSVIEKGQTVTLRCDPISGHDNLYWYRRVMGKEIKFLLHFVKESKQDESGMPNNRFLAERTGGTYSTLKVQPAELEDSGVYFCASSQQQGPRELFFGEGSRLTVL.

This clone has a single count. This chain links TRBV9 with TRBJ2-1, with TRBD1 as a possible D gene (6 bases). V lost 0 bases and J lost 4, with 8 bases in between. The CDR3 runs to 14 residues. Looked up from germline, CDR1 is SGDLS and CDR2 is YYNGEE. The CDR3 region is CASSVGDKYNEQFF. For the CDR3, the DNA is TGTGCCAGCAGCGTAGGGGACAAATACAATGAGCAGTTCTTC.

The V call is TRBV28, the J call TRBJ2-1, with D perhaps matching TRBD2 (6 bases). Looked up from germline, CDR1 is MDHEN and CDR2 is SYDVKM. The CDR3 has 15 residues. V was shortened by 4 bases and J by 0 bases, with 10 bases between the two germline ends. For the CDR3, the DNA is TGTGCCAGCAGTTGGGAGGTTAGCTCCTACAATGAGCAGTTCTTC. Translation: CASSWEVSSYNEQFF. The complete variable domain, with remaining parts taken from reference TRBV28 and TRBJ2-1, reads DVKVTQSSRYLVKRTGEKVFLECVQDMDHENMFWYRQDPGLGLRLIYFSYDVKMKEKGDIPEGYSVSREKKERFSLILESASTNQTSMYLCASSWEVSSYNEQFFGPGTRLTVL.

This sequence joins TRBV5-6 and TRBJ1-4, with a tentative D call TRBD1 (6 bases). The CDR3 extends over 14 amino acids. Germline V gene data show CDR1 as SGHDT and CDR2 as YYEEEE. Trimming removed 4 bases at V and 4 bases at J, with 11 bases between. CDR3 DNA: TGTGCCAGCAGCCTCAGGACAGTTAATGAAAAACTGTTTTTT. Translating gives CASSLRTVNEKLFF.

This clone was detected once. The J gene is TRBJ1-2, the V gene TRBV5-6; D perhaps matches TRBD1 (5 bases). V lost 0 bases and J lost 1, with 7 bases in between. The germline V gene has CDR1 SGHDT and CDR2 YYEEEE. The CDR3 is 14 residues long. The CDR3 region has the DNA TGTGCCAGCAGCTTGGCCGGGGGTAACTATGGCTACACCTTC. Translated, it gives CASSLAGGNYGYTF.

The rearrangement links TRBV7-9 to TRBJ1-6, with 9 positions matching TRBD1. The CDR3 spans 15 residues. Germline CDR1 and CDR2: SEHNR and FQNEAQ (reference sequence). J gave up 8 bases and V 5 bases, and 7 bases lay outside the gene matches. This CDR3 reads CASSRRDRDYSPLHF. Written as DNA, the CDR3 is TGTGCCAGCAGCCGCCGGGACAGGGATTATTCACCCCTCCACTTT.

The CDR3 bases are TGTGCCAGCAGCTTAAGGGGGACACTACCTAATTCACCCCTCCACTTT. It yields the protein CASSLRGTLPNSPLHF. The gene calls are TRBV11-2 and TRBJ1-6, with D possibly being TRBD1 (6 bases). The CDR3 consists of 16 residues. Germline values: CDR1 SGHAT, CDR2 FQNNGV. Trimming removed 2 bases from V and 6 bases from J, with 14 bases in between.

On this clone itself: Compared with germline, one end of the junction differs, possibly owing to a read error. In nucleotides, the CDR3 is TGTGCCAGCAGCGAAGACTACACCGGGGAGCTGTTTTTT. Translated: CASSEDYTGELFF. The chain carries TRBV14 and TRBJ2-2; no clear D gene. This CDR3 region has 13 residues. Germline V CDR1 and CDR2: SGHDN, FVKESK.

This chain joins TRBV4-3 and TRBJ2-3; 14 bases line up with TRBD2. Germline CDR1 and CDR2: LGHNA and YSLEER. Trimming at V came to 0 bases and at J to 5 bases, leaving 4 bases not matched to a gene. The CDR3 contains 17 residues. The CDR3 spells CASSQDLGLAGVDTQYF. CDR3 nucleotides: TGCGCCAGCAGCCAAGATCTGGGACTAGCGGGAGTAGATACGCAGTATTTT.

The chain joins TRBV6-1 to TRBJ1-4; possibly TRBD1 for D (6 bases). The ends were cut back, 7 bases at V and 5 bases at J, with 14 bases in the middle. The CDR3 is made up of 14 amino acids. CDR1 MNHNS and CDR2 SASEGT come from the germline V gene. The CDR3 DNA reads TGTGCCAGCACTTCGACAGGTGGGAATGAAAAACTGTTTTTT. Its protein product is CASTSTGGNEKLFF.

This chain uses TRBV6-5 with TRBJ2-4; tentative D call: TRBD1 (5 bases). Looked up from germline, CDR1 is MNHEY and CDR2 is SVGAGI. This CDR3 contains 15 residues. V shed 7 bases and J shed 0 bases, with 13 bases lying between them. Here the CDR3 DNA reads TGTGCCAGCAAGGGGCAGGGTCTAGCCAAAAACATTCAGTACTTC. This gives the protein CASKGQGLAKNIQYF.

This CDR3 is CASSPTIGEAAFF. CDR3 nucleotides: TGTGCCAGCAGCCCCACTATAGGTGAGGCAGCTTTCTTT. This chain connects TRBV7-9 to TRBJ1-1; D is undetermined. Germline CDR1 SEHNR, CDR2 FQNEAQ (reference sequence). V was pared by 5 bases and J by 10 bases, with 17 bases between. This CDR3 contains 13 residues.

V is TRBV2 and J is TRBJ1-3; D not resolved. This CDR3 spans 15 amino acids. CDR1 is SNHLY and CDR2 is FYNNEI in the germline V gene. The V end lost 6 bases, the J end lost 0 bases, and 12 bases lay between the germline ends. CDR3 loop: CASSAGGNSGNTIYF. For the CDR3, the DNA is TGTGCCAGCAGCGCAGGAGGGAACTCTGGAAACACCATATATTTT.

The chain uses TRBV2 and TRBJ2-3, with TRBD2 identical over 11 bases. Germline V gene sequence: CDR1 SNHLY, CDR2 FYNNEI. J gave up 0 bases and V 9 bases, and 5 bases lay outside the gene matches. This CDR3 has 15 amino acids. This CDR3 is CARGTSGTSTDTQYF. The CDR3 DNA reads as TGTGCCAGAGGGACTAGCGGTACTAGCACAGATACGCAGTATTTT.